This TCR beta chain was recovered during a study of PD-L1 blockade in urothelial cancer. On the study more broadly: The study started patients on atezolizumab around 2014, giving 1,200 mg intravenously every 3 weeks. Analyses were performed on blood at 3 weeks after treatment start (the second dose) and at 6 weeks. About 85% of the roughly 29 patients comprised males who had bladder-origin urothelial cancer.

This CDR3 spans 14 amino acids. Germline CDR1 is MDHEN and CDR2 is SYDVKM. With 4 bases removed from V and 0 bases from J, the gap between germline ends came to 8 bases. Indicated time point: pretreatment peripheral blood. Spiked synthetic TCR analogs estimated absolute template abundance per PCR. Using immunoSEQ multiplex PCR, the repertoire was profiled, and TCRdb retains in-frame clones only, with some absent. Of about 50,000 clones in the sample, around 80% were seen once. The chain carries TRBV28 and TRBJ2-3; D is perhaps TRBD2 (6 bases). The receptor was derived from a man between 70 and 80 years old with urothelial cancer. The sequenced sample was PBMCs, obtained around atezolizumab (anti-PD-L1) treatment. The CDR3 sequence is CASSSSGSTDTQYF. CDR3 coding DNA: TGTGCCAGCAGTTCGAGCGGGAGCACAGATACGCAGTATTTT.